This TCR beta chain derives from a study of shared clonotypes between healthy human individuals. Repertoires were generated with immunoSEQ multiplex PCR, while TCRdb's copy carries only in-frame clones and drops some. This sample yields some 2.4 million clones, of which under 95% are seen a single time; about 0.39% belongs to the top ten. There are 15 residues in the CDR3. Between the trimmed V and J ends, which lost 4 bases and 0 bases, there was a span of 7 bases. Germline lookup yields CDR1 SNHLY and CDR2 FYNNEI. The receptor was isolated from a man between 18 and 35 years old in good health. Some clones in this sample may be carry-over from other donors' samples. The chain has TRBV2 and TRBJ2-6; D remains ambiguous. The sample was naive CD4+ T cells from PBMCs. Subset described: CD45RA+ positively selected. CDR3 loop: CASSVEPSGANVLTF. CDR3 coding DNA: TGTGCCAGCAGTGTGGAACCCTCTGGGGCCAACGTCCTGACTTTC. Looking up the rest from reference TRBV2 and TRBJ2-6 gives the full variable domain: EPEVTQTPSHQVTQMGQEVILRCVPISNHLYFYWYRQILGQKVEFLVSFYNNEISEKSEIFDDQFSVERPDGSNFTLKIRSTKLEDSAMYFCASSVEPSGANVLTFGAGSRLTVL.